The 8 T cell receptor beta chains in this list originate from one sample, sequenced in a study of T-cell reconstitution after alpha-beta-depleted transplantation in children. Preparation of the TCRbeta library used unique molecular identifiers. TCRdb ran MiXCR on the PCR reads and lists one entry per CDR3 protein. Found here are 230,000 or so distinct CDR3 sequences, roughly a tenth of them singletons; the top ten hold about 4.9%. The sample here was PBMCs from the stem cell graft donor, taken from the stem cell graft. The receptors originated from a human donor who donated a stem cell graft to a child with SCID.

This clonotype showed up many times. The J gene is TRBJ2-3, the V gene TRBV7-8, with D unclear. From germline, CDR1 is SGHVS and CDR2 FQNEAQ. The length of the CDR3 is 15 residues. Trimming pared 1 base from V and 2 bases from J, leaving 10 bases between. CDR3 sequence reads: CASSLDAVVTDTQYF. The CDR3 bases are TGTGCCAGCAGCTTAGATGCAGTTGTCACAGATACGCAGTATTTT. Full variable domain (outside the CDR3, taken from reference TRBV7-8 and TRBJ2-3): GAGVSQSPRYKVAKRGQDVALRCDPISGHVSLFWYQQALGQGPEFLTYFQNEAQLDKSGLPSDRFFAERPEGSVSTLKIQRTQQEDSAVYLCASSLDAVVTDTQYFGPGTRLTVL.

This clonotype was observed at least ten times. J is TRBJ2-7 and V is TRBV12-3 or TRBV12-4, with 13 bases that match TRBD2. After removal of 6 bases from V and 5 bases from J, the junction contained 4 bases not matched to a gene. This CDR3 spans 14 amino acids. The CDR3 sequence is CASSTGTSGDEQYF. In DNA form, the CDR3 reads TGTGCCAGCAGCACCGGGACTAGCGGGGACGAGCAGTACTTC.

Note on this clonotype: Germline and junction disagree at one end, which may indicate a read error. The chain couples TRBV7-9 to TRBJ2-5; TRBD1 or TRBD2 may be the D gene (5 bases each). The germline gives CDR1 SEHNR, CDR2 FQNEAQ (reference sequence). This CDR3 comprises 15 residues. CDR3 bases: TGTGCCAGCAGCTCCGGGACGTACACCGAAGACACCCAGTACTTC. It yields the protein CASSSGTYTEDTQYF.

This clonotype was recorded many times. The V and J genes are TRBV5-1 and TRBJ2-2; 7 bases map to TRBD2. In germline, CDR1 is SGHRS, CDR2 YFSETQ. Losses at the gene ends were 3 bases for V and 6 bases for J; bases not matched to a gene: 2. The CDR3 has 13 residues. The CDR3 region has the DNA TGCGCCAGCAGCTGGGGAGGGGCCGGGGAGCTGTTTTTT. Translated, it gives CASSWGGAGELFF.

Many counts were recorded for this clonotype. The chain joins TRBV5-1 to TRBJ2-2; the D gene is possibly TRBD2 (7 bases). Germline lookup yields CDR1 SGHRS and CDR2 YFSETQ. The V gene lost 1 base and the J gene lost 2 bases, with 12 bases spanning the gap. The CDR3 runs 16 residues. CDR3 region: CASSLFGGQNTGELFF. CDR3 DNA: TGCGCCAGCAGCTTGTTCGGGGGGCAAAACACCGGGGAGCTGTTTTTT.

This clonotype was detected many times. This chain joins TRBV2 and TRBJ2-1; 7 nucleotides align to TRBD2. The CDR3 length is 20 residues. Germline V lookup: CDR1 SNHLY, CDR2 FYNNEI. V gave up 6 bases and J gave up 0 bases; unmatched junction bases: 20. The CDR3 DNA follows: TGTGCCAGCAGCTGGGGGGGAGGGCTCGGTGGAGGGAGCTCCTACAATGAGCAGTTCTTC. Its translation: CASSWGGGLGGGSSYNEQFF. The whole variable domain, remainder taken from reference TRBV2 and TRBJ2-1, is EPEVTQTPSHQVTQMGQEVILRCVPISNHLYFYWYRQILGQKVEFLVSFYNNEISEKSEIFDDQFSVERPDGSNFTLKIRSTKLEDSAMYFCASSWGGGLGGGSSYNEQFFGPGTRLTVL.

This rearrangement joins TRBV20-1 to TRBJ1-4; D might be TRBD1 (5 bases). Trimming took off 3 bases at V and 8 bases at J, with 19 bases between the two ends. The CDR3 runs to 15 residues. Germline V CDR1 and CDR2: DFQATT, SNEGSKA (reference sequence). DNA of the CDR3: TGCAGTGCTAGTTCAAGGCAGGGATTAGCAGAAAAACTGTTTTTT. This encodes CSASSRQGLAEKLFF.

The chain uses TRBV5-1 and TRBJ1-5; D gene unclear. Deletions cut 4 bases from V and 7 bases from J, with 18 bases between. This CDR3 contains 15 residues. Germline CDR1 reads SGHRS; CDR2 reads YFSETQ. CDR3 in DNA: TGCGCCAGCAGCCGAAACGGCGGGGAGGGACAGCCCCAGCATTTT. This translates into CASSRNGGEGQPQHF. Based on the CDR3 plus reference TRBV5-1 and TRBJ1-5, the full variable domain is KAGVTQTPRYLIKTRGQQVTLSCSPISGHRSVSWYQQTPGQGLQFLFEYFSETQRNKGNFPGRFSGRQFSNSRSEMNVSTLELGDSALYLCASSRNGGEGQPQHFGDGTRLSIL.